Following are 30 T cell receptor beta chains from one sample sequenced in a study of shared clonotypes between healthy human individuals. The repertoire was sequenced with immunoSEQ multiplex PCR; TCRdb's copy has only in-frame clones and lacks some. In the table there are some 1 million clones, around 76% of which are singletons. Material for sequencing was memory CD4+ T cells sorted from blood. Noted subset: CD45RA-negative fraction. The receptors stem from a man aged 18 to 30 in good health.

The chain recombines TRBV4-1 with TRBJ2-7; the match to TRBD2 covers 7 bases. V lost 1 base and J lost 2; bases outside the gene matches: 5. The germline gives CDR1 MGHRA, CDR2 YSYEKL. The CDR3 has 15 residues. CDR3 DNA sequence: TGCGCCAGCAGCCAAGGACTAGCCGCGACCTACGAGCAGTACTTC. Translated: CASSQGLAATYEQYF.

This chain joins TRBV2 and TRBJ1-3; a weak D match, TRBD1 (5 bases). The CDR3 loop spans 14 amino acids. Looked up from germline, CDR1 is SNHLY and CDR2 is FYNNEI. Trimming shortened V by 3 bases and J by 3 bases, and 9 bases separated the two germline ends. CDR3 DNA: TGTGCCAGCAGTGACAGGGTCGGTGGAAACACCATATATTTT. Its protein is CASSDRVGGNTIYF.

This chain links TRBV19 with TRBJ1-2, with D unclear. The CDR3 extends over 14 amino acids. Looked up from germline, CDR1 is LNHDA and CDR2 is SQIVND (reference sequence). V lost 9 bases and J 4 bases, leaving 18 bases between the germline ends. The CDR3 loop is CASREQGDGYGYTF. The CDR3 bases are TGTGCCAGCCGTGAGCAAGGCGATGGCTATGGCTACACCTTC.

In its sample, this clone was seen many times. The rearrangement joins TRBV6-5 to TRBJ2-7; 10 bases align to TRBD1. The CDR3 covers 14 residues. Per the germline V gene, CDR1 is MNHEY and CDR2 is SVGAGI. V lost 6 bases and J lost 7; bases outside the gene matches: 9. The CDR3 loop is CASSPGQGLREQYF. CDR3 nucleotide sequence: TGTGCCAGCAGCCCGGGACAGGGGCTGAGGGAGCAGTACTTC.

The chain is built from TRBV30 and TRBJ1-6; D is possibly TRBD1 (5 bases). V gave up 8 bases and J gave up 0 bases, with 23 bases separating them. The length of the CDR3 is 18 residues. Germline V lookup: CDR1 GTSNPN, CDR2 SVGIG (reference sequence). The CDR3 nucleotides read TGTGCCGGACGCCCGGGGCTAGGGGAGAGCTCCTATAATTCACCCCTCCACTTT. This codes for CAGRPGLGESSYNSPLHF.

The chain recombines TRBV5-1 with TRBJ2-2; D possibly corresponds to TRBD2 (6 bases). The CDR3 totals 16 residues. V lost 0 bases to trimming and J lost 1 base, with 10 bases between them. Germline CDR1 SGHRS, CDR2 YFSETQ. The CDR3 loop is CASSLDVSGNTGELFF. CDR3 bases: TGCGCCAGCAGCTTGGATGTTAGCGGGAACACCGGGGAGCTGTTTTTT.

The chain joins TRBV18 to TRBJ2-5, with D tentatively TRBD2 (5 bases). Trimming removed 2 bases at V and 2 bases at J, with 9 bases between. This CDR3 spans 14 amino acids. Germline values: CDR1 KGHSH, CDR2 LQKENI. The CDR3 loop reads CASSPRTGQETQYF. The CDR3 nucleotides are TGTGCCAGCTCACCAAGAACGGGGCAAGAGACCCAGTACTTC. The full variable domain, rest sourced from reference TRBV18 and TRBJ2-5, is NAGVMQNPRHLVRRRGQEARLRCSPMKGHSHVYWYRQLPEEGLKFMVYLQKENIIDESGMPKERFSAEFPKEGPSILRIQQVVRGDSAAYFCASSPRTGQETQYFGPGTRLLVL.

The chain has TRBV30 and TRBJ2-1; TRBD2 agrees at 13 bases. The J segment lost 2 bases and the V segment lost 1 base, leaving 11 bases of the junction unmatched. The CDR3 extends over 19 amino acids. The germline CDR1 and CDR2 sequences are GTSNPN and SVGIG (reference sequence). The CDR3 protein is CAWSANPTSGRYPYNEQFF. CDR3 DNA sequence: TGTGCCTGGAGTGCGAACCCGACTAGCGGGAGGTACCCCTACAATGAGCAGTTCTTC.

The V and J genes are TRBV7-2 and TRBJ1-2; D not certain. V gave up 5 bases and J gave up 4 bases, with 14 bases separating them. This CDR3 is built from 14 residues. Germline V gene data show CDR1 as SGHTA and CDR2 as FQGNSA. CDR3 sequence reads: CASSPSGAPYGYTF. CDR3 DNA sequence: TGTGCCAGCAGCCCCAGCGGCGCTCCCTATGGCTACACCTTC. Combining the CDR3 with reference TRBV7-2 and TRBJ1-2 gives the whole variable domain GAGVSQSPSNKVTEKGKDVELRCDPISGHTALYWYRQSLGQGLEFLIYFQGNSAPDKSGLPSDRFSAERTGGSVSTLTIQRTQQEDSAVYLCASSPSGAPYGYTFGSGTRLTVV.

This clone occurred a few times. The chain couples TRBV30 to TRBJ1-5, with 8 bases lining up with TRBD1. The length of the CDR3 is 15 residues. J was trimmed by 2 bases and V by 2 bases; bases with no gene match: 5. CDR1 is GTSNPN and CDR2 is SVGIG in the germline V gene (reference sequence). The CDR3 DNA reads TGTGCCTGGAGTATACCGACAGGGGGCAATCAGCCCCAGCATTTT. Its protein product is CAWSIPTGGNQPQHF.

The V call is TRBV29-1, the J call TRBJ1-2, with D perhaps TRBD1 (5 bases). The V gene's germline CDR1 is SQVTM and CDR2 ANQGSEA. Trimming stripped 7 bases from V and 8 bases from J, with 17 bases between. The CDR3 is made up of 12 amino acids. CDR3 sequence: CSAGTVDEGYTF. CDR3 nucleotides: TGCAGCGCTGGGACGGTGGATGAGGGCTACACCTTC.

The V and J genes are TRBV7-9 and TRBJ2-1; D is unclear. Germline V gives CDR1 SEHNR, CDR2 FQNEAQ (reference sequence). The CDR3 runs 15 residues. V shed 5 bases and J shed 8 bases, with 19 bases lying between them. The CDR3 protein is CASSRRAGRGYEQFF. The CDR3 coding sequence is TGTGCCAGCAGCCGCCGGGCTGGTCGTGGGTATGAGCAGTTCTTC.

This clone was seen a few times. A junction end diverges from the germline sequence, so it may reflect a read error. This rearrangement joins TRBV7-2 to TRBJ2-5, with D perhaps assigned TRBD1 or TRBD2 (6 bases each). Germline V gene lookup returns CDR1 SGHTA and CDR2 FQGNSA. There are 14 residues in the CDR3. Here the CDR3 DNA reads TGTGCCAGCAGATTAGGGGGGAGACGGGAGACCCAGTACTTC. Translated: CASRLGGRRETQYF.

The chain has TRBV7-3 and TRBJ1-5; D gene uncertain. V lost 3 bases and J 5 bases, leaving 5 bases between the germline ends. The CDR3 runs to 12 residues. Per the germline V gene, CDR1 is SGHTA and CDR2 is FQGTGA. The CDR3 coding sequence is TGTGCCAGCAGCTTGACGCATCAGCCCCAGCATTTT. Translated, it gives CASSLTHQPQHF. Full variable domain (rest looked up from reference TRBV7-3 and TRBJ1-5): GAGVSQTPSNKVTEKGKYVELRCDPISGHTALYWYRQSLGQGPEFLIYFQGTGAADDSGLPNDRFFAVRPEGSVSTLKIQRTERGDSAVYLCASSLTHQPQHFGDGTRLSIL.

The V gene is TRBV7-2, the J gene TRBJ2-7; TRBD2 matches at 11 bases. V gave up 7 bases and J gave up 3 bases; unmatched junction bases: 2. Germline V CDR1 and CDR2: SGHTA, FQGNSA. This CDR3 is built from 13 residues. The CDR3 protein is CASKLAGVYEQYF. The CDR3 region has the DNA TGTGCCAGCAAACTAGCGGGGGTCTACGAGCAGTACTTC.

The chain is built from TRBV30 and TRBJ2-1, with D perhaps TRBD1 (5 bases). Germline loops: CDR1 GTSNPN, CDR2 SVGIG (reference sequence). This CDR3 is 15 amino acids long. Trimming took 0 bases from V and 6 from J, leaving 15 bases between them. The CDR3 protein is CAWSVQVLIINEQFF. In DNA, the CDR3 is TGTGCCTGGAGTGTACAGGTCCTAATAATCAATGAGCAGTTCTTC.

This chain joins TRBV6-5 and TRBJ1-2; D possibly corresponds to TRBD1 (5 bases). Looked up from germline, CDR1 is MNHEY and CDR2 is SVGAGI. The CDR3 is made up of 14 amino acids. V was pared by 2 bases and J by 7 bases, with 14 bases between. The CDR3 DNA is TGTGCCAGCAGTTACCCGGGGGAAAGCGGTGGCTACACCTTC. This gives the protein CASSYPGESGGYTF.

Concerning this clone: This same CDR3 is encoded by further DNA sequences in the sample. The rearrangement uses TRBV27 and TRBJ2-7, with D maybe TRBD1 (6 bases). The V and J ends lost 2 bases and 3 bases respectively, with 11 bases between them. The CDR3 loop spans 14 amino acids. Germline V lookup: CDR1 MNHEY, CDR2 SMNVEV (reference sequence). CDR3 bases: TGTGCCAGCAGTTTACAGGGGCGCGGCTACGAGCAGTACTTC. Translation gives CASSLQGRGYEQYF.

This sequence joins TRBV29-1 and TRBJ2-1, with D perhaps matching TRBD2 (6 bases). The CDR3 loop spans 13 amino acids. Trimming pared 6 bases from V and 7 bases from J, leaving 16 bases between. Germline V gives CDR1 SQVTM, CDR2 ANQGSEA. Here the CDR3 reads CSVGTPSWNEQFF. The CDR3 DNA is TGCAGCGTGGGGACTCCGTCCTGGAATGAGCAGTTCTTC.

The gene calls are TRBV21-1 and TRBJ2-1; the table calls TRBD1, which could not be checked here. TRBV21-1 is deemed a pseudogene. The CDR3 is 14 residues long. The CDR3 loop is CASLPDRDDNEQFF. In DNA, the CDR3 is TGTGCCAGCCTGCCCGACAGGGACGACAATGAGCAGTTCTTC.

The rearrangement uses TRBV19 and TRBJ2-7; D not resolved. V gave up 2 bases and J gave up 0 bases, with 8 bases separating them. This CDR3 is built from 14 residues. The germline V gene encodes CDR1 LNHDA and CDR2 SQIVND (reference sequence). The CDR3 loop reads CASSIMSNSYEQYF. The CDR3 DNA reads TGTGCCAGTAGTATAATGTCCAACTCCTACGAGCAGTACTTC.

CDR3 nucleotide sequence: TGTGCCAGCAGCTTAGCGCTGTCGGGTATTACAGATACGCAGTATTTT. It translates to CASSLALSGITDTQYF. V usage is TRBV7-9 and J usage is TRBJ2-3; D not resolved. CDR3 length: 16 residues. The ends were cut back, 0 bases at V and 3 bases at J, with 13 bases in the middle. Germline lookup yields CDR1 SEHNR and CDR2 FQNEAQ (reference sequence).

The CDR3 DNA follows: TGTGCCAGGGGGGGGCTCCCGTACGAGCAGTACTTC. Its protein is CARGGLPYEQYF. This chain links TRBV6-8 with TRBJ2-7; maybe TRBD2 (7 bases). The germline V gene encodes CDR1 MNHGY and CDR2 SAAAGT. Between the trimmed V and J ends, which lost 9 bases and 4 bases, there was a span of 13 bases. This CDR3 is built from 12 residues.

The table lists this clone with a few counts. The rearrangement uses TRBV12-5 and TRBJ2-6, with TRBD1 identical over 7 bases. Germline V gene lookup returns CDR1 LGHNT and CDR2 FRNRAP. The CDR3 sequence is 20 residues long. V gave up 0 bases and J gave up 0 bases; unmatched junction bases: 11. The chain's CDR3 is CASGLVHFPGGLSGANVLTF. In nucleotides, the CDR3 is TGTGCTAGTGGTTTGGTACATTTTCCAGGGGGTCTCTCTGGGGCCAACGTCCTGACTTTC.

The chain links TRBV30 to TRBJ1-6, with unresolved D. Germline CDR1 GTSNPN, CDR2 SVGIG (reference sequence). This CDR3 comprises 14 residues. V lost 2 bases, J lost 6 bases, and 11 bases lay in between. The CDR3 loop is CAWSTRTVNSPLHF. The DNA for the CDR3 is TGTGCCTGGAGTACACGGACGGTTAATTCACCCCTCCACTTT.

CDR3 amino acids: CASSPTGGDIQYF. CDR3 nucleotide sequence: TGTGCCAGCAGCCCCACAGGGGGAGACATTCAGTACTTC. This chain connects TRBV11-3 to TRBJ2-4; the match to TRBD1 covers 8 bases. The CDR3 length is 13 residues. Losses at the gene ends were 5 bases for V and 8 bases for J; bases not matched to a gene: 5. Germline lookup yields CDR1 SGHNT and CDR2 YENEEA.

V gene TRBV6-5 combines with J gene TRBJ2-5; 13 bases are shared with TRBD2. The CDR3 is 14 residues long. V lost 6 bases and J lost 5; bases outside the gene matches: 3. Germline loops: CDR1 MNHEY, CDR2 SVGAGI. CDR3 in DNA: TGTGCCAGCAGAACACTAGCGGGAGGGGAGACCCAGTACTTC. Translated: CASRTLAGGETQYF.

Comments on this clone: The same CDR3 arises from other DNA sequences in this sample as well. The V and J genes are TRBV10-3 and TRBJ1-2, with 7 positions matching TRBD1. Germline lookup yields CDR1 ENHRY and CDR2 SYGVKD. This CDR3 comprises 13 residues. Germline trimming cut 3 bases from V and 5 bases from J; bases unmatched to any gene: 3. The CDR3 region is CAISEGQVYGYTF. The CDR3 DNA reads TGTGCCATCAGTGAAGGACAGGTTTATGGCTACACCTTC.

This clone was picked up one time. This chain uses TRBV10-1 with TRBJ2-5; TRBD1 is a possible D gene (5 bases). With 6 bases removed from V and 5 bases from J, the gap between germline ends came to 13 bases. This CDR3 region has 13 residues. Germline V gene sequence: CDR1 WNHNN, CDR2 SYGVQD (reference sequence). CDR3 DNA: TGCGCCAGCAGCCAGGGAATAAGGGAGACCCAGTACTTC. Protein product: CASSQGIRETQYF.

This clone has more than one count but fewer than ten. The genes are TRBV30 and TRBJ2-4; possible D gene TRBD1, 6 bases. The ends were cut back, 3 bases at V and 8 bases at J, with 17 bases in the middle. Germline CDR1 GTSNPN, CDR2 SVGIG (reference sequence). The CDR3 is 14 residues long. The CDR3 DNA reads TGTGCCTGGAGCCCACCCCTCGAGGGGGACATTCAGTACTTC. This codes for CAWSPPLEGDIQYF.